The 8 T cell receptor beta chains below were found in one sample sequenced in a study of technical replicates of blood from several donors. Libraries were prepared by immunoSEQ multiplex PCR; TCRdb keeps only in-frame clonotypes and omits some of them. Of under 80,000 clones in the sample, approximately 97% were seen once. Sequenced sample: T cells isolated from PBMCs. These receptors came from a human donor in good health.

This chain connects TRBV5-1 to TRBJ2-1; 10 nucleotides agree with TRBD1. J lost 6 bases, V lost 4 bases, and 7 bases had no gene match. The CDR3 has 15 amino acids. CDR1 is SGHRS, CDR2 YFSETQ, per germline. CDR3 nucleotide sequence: TGCGCCAGCAGCAACCGGGACAGGGGTCGCAATGAGCAGTTCTTC. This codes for CASSNRDRGRNEQFF.

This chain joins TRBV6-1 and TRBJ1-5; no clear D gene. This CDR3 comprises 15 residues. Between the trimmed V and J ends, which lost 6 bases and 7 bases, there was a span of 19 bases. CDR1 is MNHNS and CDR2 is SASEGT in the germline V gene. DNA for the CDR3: TGTGCCAGCAGAAGAACCGGGTCCCCTGGACAGCCCCAGCATTTT. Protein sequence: CASRRTGSPGQPQHF.

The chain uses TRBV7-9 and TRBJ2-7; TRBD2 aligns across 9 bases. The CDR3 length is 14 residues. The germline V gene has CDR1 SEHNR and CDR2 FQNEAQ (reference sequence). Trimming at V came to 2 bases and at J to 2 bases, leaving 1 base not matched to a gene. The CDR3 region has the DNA TGTGCCAGCAGCTTACGACTAGCGGCCTACGAGCAGTACTTC. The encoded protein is CASSLRLAAYEQYF. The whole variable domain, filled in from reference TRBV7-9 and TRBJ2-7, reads DTGVSQNPRHKITKRGQNVTFRCDPISEHNRLYWYRQTLGQGPEFLTYFQNEAQLEKSRLLSDRFSAERPKGSFSTLEIQRTEQGDSAMYLCASSLRLAAYEQYFGPGTRLTVT.

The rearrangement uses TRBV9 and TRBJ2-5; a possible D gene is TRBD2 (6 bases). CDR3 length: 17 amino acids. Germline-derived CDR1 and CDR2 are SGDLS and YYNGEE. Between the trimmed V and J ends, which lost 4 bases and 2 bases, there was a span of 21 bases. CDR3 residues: CASSTRERKVPQETQYF. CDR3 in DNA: TGTGCCAGCAGCACCCGGGAGAGGAAGGTACCTCAAGAGACCCAGTACTTC. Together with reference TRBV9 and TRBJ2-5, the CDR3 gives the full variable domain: DSGVTQTPKHLITATGQRVTLRCSPRSGDLSVYWYQQSLDQGLQFLIQYYNGEERAKGNILERFSAQQFPDLHSELNLSSLELGDSALYFCASSTRERKVPQETQYFGPGTRLLVL.

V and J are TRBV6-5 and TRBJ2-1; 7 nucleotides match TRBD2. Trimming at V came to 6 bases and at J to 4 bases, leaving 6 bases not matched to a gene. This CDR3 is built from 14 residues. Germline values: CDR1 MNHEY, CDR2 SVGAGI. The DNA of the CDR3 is TGTGCCAGCAGGATAGCGGGCGTATACAATGAGCAGTTCTTC. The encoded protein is CASRIAGVYNEQFF.

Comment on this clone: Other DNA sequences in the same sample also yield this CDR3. The CDR3 DNA is TGTGCCAGCAGCGCGGGGGGGACTGAAGCTTTCTTT. This codes for CASSAGGTEAFF. The rearrangement joins TRBV9 to TRBJ1-1; tentative D call: TRBD1 (5 bases). The germline CDR1 and CDR2 sequences are SGDLS and YYNGEE. This CDR3 is 12 amino acids long. V lost 3 bases to trimming and J lost 5 bases, with 8 bases between them.

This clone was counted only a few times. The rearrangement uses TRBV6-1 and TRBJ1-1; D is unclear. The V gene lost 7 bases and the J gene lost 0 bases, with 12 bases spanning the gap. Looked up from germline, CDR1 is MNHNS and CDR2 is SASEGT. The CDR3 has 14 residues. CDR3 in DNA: TGTGCCAGCAACCCTCGACTCTTGAACACTGAAGCTTTCTTT. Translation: CASNPRLLNTEAFF.

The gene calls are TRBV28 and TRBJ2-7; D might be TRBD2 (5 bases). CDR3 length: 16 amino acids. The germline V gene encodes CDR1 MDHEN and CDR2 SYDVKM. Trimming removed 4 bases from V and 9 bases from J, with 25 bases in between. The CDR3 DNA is TGTGCCAGCAGTTCACCCCCGGACTCCGCTCAAAGCGGGCAGTACTTC. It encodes CASSSPPDSAQSGQYF.